This T cell receptor beta chain is drawn from a study of T cell responses to AZD1222 COVID-19 vaccine. Only in-frame clones appear in the TCRdb table, and some are missing; sequencing was by immunoSEQ multiplex PCR. The sample lists 95,000 to 150,000 clones, more than 85% occurring once. From germline, CDR1 is PRHDT and CDR2 FYEKMQ (reference sequence). Between the trimmed V and J ends, which lost 5 bases and 0 bases, there was a span of 8 bases. The CDR3 covers 14 residues. The sequence was collected from an adult who received the AZD1222 COVID-19 vaccine. The sequencing used peripheral blood, collected 28 days after the second AZD1222 dose. The V call is TRBV13, the J call TRBJ1-3, with unresolved D. In nucleotides, the CDR3 is TGTGCCAGCAGCCGATTCAGCTCTGGAAACACCATATATTTT. This codes for CASSRFSSGNTIYF.